The clone carrying this T cell receptor beta chain was seen only a few times. These data come from a study of blood T cells in healthy people across ages. A sample-barcoded 5' primer and a J-beta primer mix were used in a second PCR of about 7 to 12 cycles. The template-switch adaptor, which had 12 random nucleotides, put a tag on each cDNA molecule. In TCRdb, the 5' RACE reads were re-called with MiXCR into one record per CDR3 protein. The sample holds 1.5 million to 2 million distinct CDR3 sequences, roughly 27% seen once. A minimum of 6 micrograms of total RNA was extracted per sample. This CDR3 has 11 residues. The V gene lost 4 bases and the J gene lost 17 bases, with 17 bases spanning the gap. Germline-derived CDR1 and CDR2 are SQVTM and ANQGSEA.

The genes are TRBV29-1 and TRBJ1-4; possible D gene TRBD1, 5 bases. Sequenced: blood. This sequence was found in a woman in her thirties in good health. The CDR3 loop reads CSVGRWDQIFF. The CDR3 region has the DNA TGCAGCGTTGGAAGGTGGGACCAAATCTTTTTT.